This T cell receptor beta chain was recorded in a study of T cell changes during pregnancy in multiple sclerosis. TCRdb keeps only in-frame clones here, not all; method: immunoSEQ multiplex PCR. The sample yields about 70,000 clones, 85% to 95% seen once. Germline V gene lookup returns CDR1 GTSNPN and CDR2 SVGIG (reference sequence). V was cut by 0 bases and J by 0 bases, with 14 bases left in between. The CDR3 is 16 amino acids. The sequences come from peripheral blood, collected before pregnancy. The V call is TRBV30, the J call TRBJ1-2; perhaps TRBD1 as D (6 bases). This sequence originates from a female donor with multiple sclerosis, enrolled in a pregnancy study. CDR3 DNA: TGTGCCTGGAGTGTACAGGGAACCCCCTCTAACTATGGCTACACCTTC. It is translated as CAWSVQGTPSNYGYTF.